The sequence of this TCR beta chain was determined in a study of cytomegalovirus exposure and HLA in healthy donors. Study-wide background: Drawn from HLA-typed donors, around 85 million unique TCRs were held in an early data release. Overall study findings and caveats: In vitro confirmation showed a few CMV-associated chains to be CMV antigen specific.

About this clone itself: What it binds is unknown.

Primers: 60 Vbeta forward and 13 Jbeta reverse. Clones were sequenced by immunoSEQ multiplex PCR, and TCRdb holds only the in-frame ones, with some missing. The profile shows roughly 150,000 clones, about three quarters of them singletons. This CDR3 is 16 amino acids long. V shed 2 bases, J shed 1 base, and the junction held 7 bases outside the gene matches. Germline CDR1 and CDR2: SGHNT and YENEEA. The donors (healthy individuals) were bone marrow donors. While unrecorded immune exposures were likely, the donors were nominally healthy when sampled. The source is a man aged 25 to 40 in good health and CMV-seropositive. Sequenced material: PBMCs. J is TRBJ2-5 and V is TRBV11-3; the match to TRBD1 covers 7 bases. The CDR3 spells CASSLRQGVIQETQYF. The CDR3, as DNA: TGTGCCAGCAGCTTAAGACAGGGCGTTATCCAAGAGACCCAGTACTTC.